Listed below are T cell receptor beta chains from one sample, sequenced in a study of T-cell memory formation after mild COVID-19. One entry per CDR3 protein results from TCRdb running MiXCR on the 5' RACE reads. The data contain a few hundred thousand distinct CDR3 sequences, 15% to 20% of them seen just once; the ten biggest clones take up 21%. The sequencing input was PBMCs or a T cell subset sorted from them (not recorded which). These receptor sequences come from a man aged 18-30 years who had mild COVID-19 (a few samples of this study predate the infection). Cell type and time point are not known. CDR3s leave out the opening cysteine and the closing phenylalanine or tryptophan. Only some rows state a clone size, as once, few, many or a class for expanded clones.

clone_size,v_call,cdr3_aa
few,TRBV29-1,SAGLAGVSQF
once,TRBV7-3,ASSHDRGTEAF
few,TRBV28,ASSLPGRPEAF
-,TRBV5-1,ASSLTGQGANEKLF
-,TRBV9,ASSVGAGYGYT
few,TRBV6-2/TRBV6-3,ASGYRFQGELF
many,TRBV5-1,ASSSQGGDTGELF
few,TRBV10-3,AISVGASGKNIQY
-,TRBV27,ASSVGQASDEQY
-,TRBV20-1,SATDPYNNEQF
many,TRBV20-1,SASEGTPLH
once,TRBV10-3,AISRTGRTTEAF
-,TRBV29-1,SVEVGRNLNTEAF
few,TRBV5-1,ASRRSIQPQH
few,TRBV7-8,ASSPGGPRETQY
-,TRBV24-1,ATSDVNTEAF
-,TRBV7-9,ASSPRDRGQETQY
-,TRBV4-3,ASSPGGLSGDTQY
few,TRBV18,ASSPRTRTDTQY
-,TRBV2,ARRERGTSSTDTQY
few,TRBV29-1,SVEFSGTAYFEQF
few,TRBV7-2,ASSSDNGDIQY
few,TRBV5-1,ASSWAPRAEETQY
few,TRBV28,ASSLRTSGQF
-,TRBV4-2,ASSQDRKLGEDTQY
-,TRBV24-1,GTSDNSGSSYNEQF
few,TRBV28,ASSTRTARGEKLF
many,TRBV24-1,ATSDSMGSTYNEQF
many,TRBV7-8,ASSFGQRVAKNIQY